Sequencing of this T cell receptor beta chain was carried out in a study of shared clonotypes between healthy human individuals. Whole-study findings and limits: What limited the represented genetic and exposure-history diversity was the small number of donors. Naive subsets generally had larger estimated richness than memory subsets. Exclusively blood specimens were collected; tissue repertoires likely differ.

Naive CD8 cells lacked CD45RO, underwent positive selection for CCR7 and left out terminally differentiated effector memory CD45RA+ cells. In the authors' workflow: Filtering differed because ImmunoSEQ produced junction-only sequences that carried no quality scores. Generated by immunoSEQ multiplex PCR, the TCRdb table keeps only in-frame clones and is missing some. The V and J calls and clone size were taken over from that table, and D and trimming were inferred from the DNA. The sample holds about 600,000 clones, around 95% seen once. Between the trimmed V and J ends, which lost 4 bases and 7 bases, there was a span of 14 bases. Germline lookup yields CDR1 GTSNPN and CDR2 SVGIG (reference sequence). This CDR3 spans 13 amino acids. As concerns this clone: Antigen: not known.

The sequence derives from a woman aged 25 to 39 in good health. The sequenced sample consisted of naive CD8+ T cells sorted from blood. The chain combines TRBV30 with TRBJ1-5; perhaps TRBD1 as D (6 bases). The CDR3 loop is CAWTPEGGQPQHF. CDR3 DNA sequence: TGTGCCTGGACCCCTGAAGGGGGACAGCCCCAGCATTTT.